Below are 5 T cell receptor beta chains sequenced from a single sample in a study of shared clonotypes between healthy human individuals. The assay was immunoSEQ multiplex PCR, and TCRdb's table has in-frame clones only and misses some. The top ten clones hold more than 0.12% of a sample with about 2.4 million clones, around 94% of them seen once. The sample comprised naive CD4+ T cells sorted from blood. Described subset: CD45RA+ positively selected. Receptors originate from a man younger than 35 in good health.

V gene TRBV18 combines with J gene TRBJ2-3; TRBD1 matches 10 bases. Losses at the gene ends were 2 bases for V and 1 base for J; bases not matched to a gene: 9. CDR1 and CDR2 from the germline V gene are KGHSH and LQKENI. This CDR3 has 18 amino acids. In DNA, the CDR3 is TGTGCCAGCTCACCAGCGACAGGGGGCATTGTGGGCACAGATACGCAGTATTTT. This codes for CASSPATGGIVGTDTQYF.

V usage is TRBV7-2 and J usage is TRBJ2-7; a weak D match, TRBD1 (6 bases). The CDR3 runs to 16 residues. CDR1 SGHTA and CDR2 FQGNSA come from the germline V gene. Trimming removed 4 bases at V and 0 bases at J, with 16 bases between. CDR3 sequence reads: CASSSLVGAGSYEQYF. In DNA, the CDR3 is TGTGCCAGCAGCTCCCTGGTGGGGGCCGGCTCCTACGAGCAGTACTTC.

CDR3 sequence (DNA): TGTGCCTGGGGACAGGGAGAGACTGAAGCTTTCTTT. It yields the protein CAWGQGETEAFF. The genes are TRBV6-6 and TRBJ1-1; the match to TRBD1 covers 9 bases. This CDR3 region has 12 residues. Trimming cost V 11 bases and J 5 bases; bases outside gene matches: 6. CDR1 and CDR2 from the germline V gene are MNHNY and SVGAGI (reference sequence).

The V and J genes are TRBV4-1 and TRBJ2-7; D is ambiguous. V lost 4 bases and J lost 4, with 14 bases in between. Germline CDR1 MGHRA, CDR2 YSYEKL. The CDR3 is made up of 14 amino acids. The CDR3 here is CASSPGNRPYEQYF. CDR3 coding DNA: TGCGCCAGCAGCCCCGGCAACCGTCCGTACGAGCAGTACTTC.

The V gene is TRBV7-2, the J gene TRBJ2-5; D not certain. Germline CDR1 SGHTA, CDR2 FQGNSA. The ends were cut back, 5 bases at V and 2 bases at J, with 12 bases in the middle. CDR3 size: 14 residues. The CDR3 DNA is TGTGCCAGCAGCCCGGAAGGGCGGCAAGAGACCCAGTACTTC. Its translation: CASSPEGRQETQYF.